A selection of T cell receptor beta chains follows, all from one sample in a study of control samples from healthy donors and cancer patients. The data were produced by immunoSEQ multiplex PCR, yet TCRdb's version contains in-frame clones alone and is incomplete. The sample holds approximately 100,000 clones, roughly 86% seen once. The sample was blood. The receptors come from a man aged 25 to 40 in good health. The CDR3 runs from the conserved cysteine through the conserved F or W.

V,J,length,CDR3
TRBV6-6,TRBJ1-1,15,CASSYRDLRNTEAFF
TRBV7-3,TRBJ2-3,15,CASSISGGPADTQYF
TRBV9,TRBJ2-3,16,CASSQLTGVLADTQYF
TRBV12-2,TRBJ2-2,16,CASRFTGTVNTGELFF
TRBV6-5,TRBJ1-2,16,CASSYSGLGRVYGYTF
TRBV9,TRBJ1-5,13,CASSVGGSQPQHF
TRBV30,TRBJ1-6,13,CACQGAFNSPLHF
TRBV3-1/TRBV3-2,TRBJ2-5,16,CASIEFGGGEQETQYF
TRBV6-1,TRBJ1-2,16,CASSEVPGAQNYGYTF
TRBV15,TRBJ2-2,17,CATSRGGQGAPAGELFF
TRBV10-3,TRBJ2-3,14,CAISVNRGPNTQYF
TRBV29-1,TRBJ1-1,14,CSVVGGQGNTEAFF
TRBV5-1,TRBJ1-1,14,CASIGPGTNTEAFF
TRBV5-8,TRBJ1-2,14,CASSSSGGIYGYTF
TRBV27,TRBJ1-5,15,CASRPGTGGNQPQHF
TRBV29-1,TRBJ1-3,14,CSVEFAGTGNTIYF
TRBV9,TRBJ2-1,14,CASSPRDGKTDEFF
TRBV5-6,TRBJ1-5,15,CASSWGGISNQPQHF
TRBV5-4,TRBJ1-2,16,CASSGTDLLGRYGYTF
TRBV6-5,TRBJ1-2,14,CASRVHESNYGYTF
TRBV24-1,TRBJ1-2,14,CATSEVDRSYGYTF
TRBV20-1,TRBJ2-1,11,CSGVSYNEQFF
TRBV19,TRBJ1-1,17,CASNKRLGQGVNTEAFF
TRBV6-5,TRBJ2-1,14,CASSIRESYNEQFF
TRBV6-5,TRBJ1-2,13,CASRVDPGHGYTF
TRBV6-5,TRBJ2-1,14,CASSLLRSYNEQFF
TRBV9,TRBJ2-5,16,CASSPRDSRAGETQYF
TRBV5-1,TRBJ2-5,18,CASSLEMGRGQSPETQYF